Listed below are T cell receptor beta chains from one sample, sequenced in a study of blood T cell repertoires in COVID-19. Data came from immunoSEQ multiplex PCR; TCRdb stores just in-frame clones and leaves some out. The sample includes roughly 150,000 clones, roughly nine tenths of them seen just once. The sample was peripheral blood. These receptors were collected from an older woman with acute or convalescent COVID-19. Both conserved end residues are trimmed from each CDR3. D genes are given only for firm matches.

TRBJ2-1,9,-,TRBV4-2,ASSQVGQQF
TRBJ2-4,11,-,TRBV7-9,ASTSFSRNIQY
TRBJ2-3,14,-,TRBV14,ASSQGLAGSTDTQY
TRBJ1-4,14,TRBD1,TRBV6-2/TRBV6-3,ASSPGPGQGDEKLF
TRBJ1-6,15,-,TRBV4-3,ASSQDLGSSYNSPLH
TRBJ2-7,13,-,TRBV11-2,ASSLGRGASYEQY
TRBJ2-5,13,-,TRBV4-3,ASSLTTGTQETQY
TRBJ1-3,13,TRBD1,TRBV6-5,ASSRQGADGNTIY
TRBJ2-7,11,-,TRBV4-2,ASSQERTDEQY
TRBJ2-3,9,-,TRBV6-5,ASRSGDTQY
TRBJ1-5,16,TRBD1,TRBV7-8,ASSNTPGQGAPNQPQH
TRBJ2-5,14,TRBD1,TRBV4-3,ASSKAVRGRMGTQY
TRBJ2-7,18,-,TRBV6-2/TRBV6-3,ASSPETTYERWSHYYEQY
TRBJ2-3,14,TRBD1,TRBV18,ASSPPTGYITDTQY
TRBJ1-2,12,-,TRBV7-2,ASSLAEGSYGYT
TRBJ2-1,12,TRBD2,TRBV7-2,ASSSPGLANEQF
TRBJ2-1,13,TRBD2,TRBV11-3,ASSPGGLADNEQF
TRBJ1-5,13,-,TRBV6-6,ASSYSGTSNQPQH
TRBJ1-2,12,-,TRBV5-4,ASSLVDRDYGYT
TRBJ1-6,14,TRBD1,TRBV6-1,ASSEGTGWYNSPLH
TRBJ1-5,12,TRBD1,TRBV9,ASSRQGYGQPQH
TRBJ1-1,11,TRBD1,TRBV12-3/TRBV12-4,ASRLGQYTEAF
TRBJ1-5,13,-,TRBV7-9,ASSSPGSLGQPQH
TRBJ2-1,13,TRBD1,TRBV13,ASSRTGNSYNEQF
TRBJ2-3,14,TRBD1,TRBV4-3,ASSLGQGPSTDTQY
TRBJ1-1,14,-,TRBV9,ASSVGQGHGNTEAF
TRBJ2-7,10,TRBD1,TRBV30,AYGQVSYEQY
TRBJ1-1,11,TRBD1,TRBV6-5,ASSSTGETEAF
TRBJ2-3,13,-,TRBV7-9,ASSFTFGITDTQY
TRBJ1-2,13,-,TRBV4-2,ASSQAIGEYGGYT
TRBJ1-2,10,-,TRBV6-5,ASSPTNYGYT
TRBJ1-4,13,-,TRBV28,ASSSIQGTNEKLF
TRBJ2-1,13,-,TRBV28,AISRGSGIDNEQF
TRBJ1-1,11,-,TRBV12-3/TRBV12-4,ASGQMRNTEAF
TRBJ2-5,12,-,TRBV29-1,SVDQGTGQETQY
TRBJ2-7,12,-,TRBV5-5,ASSGQPARYEQY
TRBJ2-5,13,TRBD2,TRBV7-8,ASSLGTSKQETQY
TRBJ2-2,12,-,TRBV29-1,SVELRENTGELF
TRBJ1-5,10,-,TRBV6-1,ASSEERQPQH
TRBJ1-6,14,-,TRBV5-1,ASSRDTRSYNSPLH
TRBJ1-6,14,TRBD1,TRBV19,ASRGTESSYNSPLH
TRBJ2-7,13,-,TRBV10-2,ASRGGERAAYEQY
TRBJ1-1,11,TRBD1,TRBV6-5,AISTGMNTEAF